The rows below give T cell receptor beta chains drawn from one sample of a study of blood T cell repertoires in COVID-19. Only in-frame clones appear in the TCRdb table, and some are missing; sequencing was by immunoSEQ multiplex PCR. The data show 34,000 or so clones, about 90% seen once. Sequencing used peripheral blood. The receptor source for this set is a man in his forties or fifties with active or convalescent COVID-19. CDR3s include the opening cysteine and the closing phenylalanine or tryptophan. A D gene is named only where the DNA matches it firmly. Size is omitted from some rows. Given values are once, few, many or a class for expanded clones.

j_gene	len	d_gene	abundance	v_gene	CDR3nt	CDR3aa
TRBJ1-6	17	-	few	TRBV4-3	TGCGCCAGCAGCCAGTACCCAGATCCGGGTTATAATTCACCCCTCCACTTT	CASSQYPDPGYNSPLHF
TRBJ2-7	14	-	-	TRBV2	TGTGCCAGCAGTCGGGATACGAACTCCTACGAGCAGTACTTC	CASSRDTNSYEQYF
TRBJ2-2	18	-	-	TRBV5-1	TGCGCCAGCAGCTTGGGGCTCGGAGGGGCAGCGAACACCGGGGAGCTGTTTTTT	CASSLGLGGAANTGELFF
TRBJ1-1	17	TRBD1	-	TRBV18	TGTGCCAGCTCACCACCGTCCCAGGGGGCCTGGAACACTGAAGCTTTCTTT	CASSPPSQGAWNTEAFF
TRBJ2-7	15	-	few	TRBV28	TGTGCCAGCAGTTTCTATCCTCAGGGAAGGATCGAGCAGTACTTC	CASSFYPQGRIEQYF
TRBJ2-1	15	-	-	TRBV7-8	TGTGCCAGCAGCTTATTAACGGGAGTTGTGGATGAGCAGTTCTTC	CASSLLTGVVDEQFF
TRBJ2-3	16	-	-	TRBV7-9	TGTGCCAGCAGCTTTCCCGAACAGGGCCCCACAGATACGCAGTATTTT	CASSFPEQGPTDTQYF
TRBJ2-3	15	-	-	TRBV24-1	TGTGCCACCAGTGGTCCAGTTTCTAGCACAGATACGCAGTATTTT	CATSGPVSSTDTQYF
TRBJ1-6	14	TRBD1	-	TRBV5-1	TGCGCCAGCAGCTTGGAAGGGGGCGGGTCACCCCTCCACTTT	CASSLEGGGSPLHF
TRBJ1-3	16	-	-	TRBV10-3	TGTGCCATCAGTCCGGGGGGGGTAGGGTCTGGAAACACCATATATTTT	CAISPGGVGSGNTIYF
TRBJ2-3	15	TRBD2	once	TRBV28	TGTGCCAGCAGTTTTGGGAGGGTCTTCTCAGATACGCAGTATTTT	CASSFGRVFSDTQYF
TRBJ2-2	18	-	-	TRBV19	TGTGCCAGTAGTACCAAGCCCGCCCGGCTAGCCTATACCGGGGAGCTGTTTTTT	CASSTKPARLAYTGELFF
TRBJ1-1	14	-	few	TRBV6-5	TGTGCCAGCAGTTACTCCGGGACAAACACTGAAGCTTTCTTT	CASSYSGTNTEAFF
TRBJ2-5	13	-	-	TRBV10-2	TGCGCCAGCCGACGTGGGGCCCAAGAGACCCAGTACTTC	CASRRGAQETQYF
TRBJ1-5	13	-	few	TRBV7-9	TGTGCCAGCAGCGCTTACGGGAATCAGCCCCAGCATTTT	CASSAYGNQPQHF
TRBJ1-3	17	TRBD1	-	TRBV4-3	TGCGCCAGCAGCCAAGATGGGGACAGGGGTTTTGGAAACACCATATATTTT	CASSQDGDRGFGNTIYF
TRBJ1-2	15	-	-	TRBV6-5	TGTGCCAGCAGTTACTTGACAGGCTCTTTCTATGGCTACACCTTC	CASSYLTGSFYGYTF
TRBJ1-3	15	TRBD1	once	TRBV30	TGTGCCTGGAGTTTACAGGGGGTGGGTGGAAACACCATATATTTT	CAWSLQGVGGNTIYF
TRBJ1-5	16	-	-	TRBV19	TGTGCCAGTAGTATAGTGTTAGGGGCTGGGAATCAGCCCCAGCATTTT	CASSIVLGAGNQPQHF
TRBJ2-7	15	-	-	TRBV6-5	TGTGCCAGCAGTTACGGGGCAGGGGGGCAGAAAGAGCAGTACTTC	CASSYGAGGQKEQYF
TRBJ2-2	16	TRBD2	-	TRBV18	TGTGCCAGCATGACTAGCGGGCCCTCGAACACCGGGGAGCTGTTTTTT	CASMTSGPSNTGELFF
TRBJ2-7	15	-	once	TRBV7-2	TGTGCCAGCAGCTTATCCGGCGGGACAGCCTACGAGCAGTACTTC	CASSLSGGTAYEQYF
TRBJ2-1	17	TRBD2	-	TRBV4-2	TGTGCCAGCAGCCAAGATCTGTCTAGCGGGAGGGACGGTGAGCAGTTCTTC	CASSQDLSSGRDGEQFF
TRBJ2-2	15	-	-	TRBV27	TGTGCCAGCAGTTTGCGGGGCGGGAACACCGGGGAGCTGTTTTTT	CASSLRGGNTGELFF
TRBJ1-4	14	-	once	TRBV24-1	TGTGCCACCAGTGGGGGACTAGGGAGCGAAAAACTGTTTTTT	CATSGGLGSEKLFF
TRBJ2-5	15	TRBD1	-	TRBV5-4	TGTGCCAGCAGCCTATGGACAGGGTCCGGGGAGACCCAGTACTTC	CASSLWTGSGETQYF
TRBJ2-3	16	TRBD2	-	TRBV5-1	TGCGCTACCCGCCGACCTAGCGGGAGCCGCACAGATACGCAGTATTTT	CATRRPSGSRTDTQYF
TRBJ2-5	15	-	-	TRBV20-1	TGCAGTGCTAGTGCGCCCCAGCGGTACCAAGAGACCCAGTACTTC	CSASAPQRYQETQYF
TRBJ1-3	17	TRBD1	once	TRBV3-1/TRBV3-2	TGTGCCAGCAGCCGCTATTGGACAGGGTCGGGCGGAAACACCATATATTTT	CASSRYWTGSGGNTIYF
TRBJ1-6	14	-	few	TRBV27	TGTGCCAGCACCCTAAACCTTAACCTTTCACCCCTCCACTTT	CASTLNLNLSPLHF
TRBJ2-1	16	TRBD1	-	TRBV6-2/TRBV6-3	TGTGCCAGCAGTTACGGGCCGGGACAGGGGGCACCAGAGCAGTTCTTC	CASSYGPGQGAPEQFF